One and the same sample provided the 30 T cell receptor beta chains below, sequenced in a study of T cell responses to AZD1222 COVID-19 vaccine. Only in-frame clones appear in the TCRdb table, and some are missing; sequencing was by immunoSEQ multiplex PCR. The sample comprises about 26,000 clones, over 75% of which are singletons, and about 2.5% rests with the top ten. Sequenced here: peripheral blood, sampled 28 days after the second AZD1222 dose. Receptor source: an adult who received the AZD1222 COVID-19 vaccine.

J is TRBJ2-3 and V is TRBV27, with D unresolved. The CDR3 has 14 residues. V dropped 3 bases and J dropped 2 bases, with 9 bases sitting between them. From germline, CDR1 is MNHEY and CDR2 SMNVEV (reference sequence). The CDR3, as DNA: TGTGCCAGCAGTTTTATCCCCTCCACAGATACGCAGTATTTT. Protein sequence: CASSFIPSTDTQYF.

The chain is built from TRBV5-1 and TRBJ2-3; 7 bases are a match to TRBD1. Per germline, CDR1 SGHRS and CDR2 YFSETQ. The V segment lost 5 bases and the J segment 2 bases; nucleotides outside the gene matches: 8. The CDR3 consists of 15 residues. CDR3 nucleotide sequence: TGCGCCAGCAGGCGACAGGGAAGGAACACAGATACGCAGTATTTT. Its protein product is CASRRQGRNTDTQYF. The full variable domain, completed using reference TRBV5-1 and TRBJ2-3, is KAGVTQTPRYLIKTRGQQVTLSCSPISGHRSVSWYQQTPGQGLQFLFEYFSETQRNKGNFPGRFSGRQFSNSRSEMNVSTLELGDSALYLCASRRQGRNTDTQYFGPGTRLTVL.

The CDR3 spells CASSTGQGRETQYF. In DNA form, the CDR3 reads TGTGCCAGCAGCACGGGACAGGGGCGTGAGACCCAGTACTTC. This chain joins TRBV5-6 and TRBJ2-5; 10 nucleotides match TRBD1. There are 14 residues in the CDR3. Germline V CDR1 and CDR2: SGHDT, YYEEEE. Unmatched junction bases numbered 5, after V lost 4 bases and J lost 5 bases. The full variable domain, in which reference TRBV5-6 and TRBJ2-5 provide the parts outside the CDR3, is DAGVTQSPTHLIKTRGQQVTLRCSPKSGHDTVSWYQQALGQGPQFIFQYYEEEERQRGNFPDRFSGHQFPNYSSELNVNALLLGDSALYLCASSTGQGRETQYFGPGTRLLVL.

A single count supports this clone. The rearrangement uses TRBV6-5 and TRBJ1-1; D may be TRBD1 (6 bases). CDR3 length: 12 amino acids. Trimming pared 8 bases from V and 5 bases from J, leaving 12 bases between. Per the germline V gene, CDR1 is MNHEY and CDR2 is SVGAGI. The CDR3 loop reads CASQEGGTEAFF. DNA of the CDR3: TGTGCCAGCCAAGAGGGGGGGACTGAAGCTTTCTTT.

The chain employs TRBV5-4 and TRBJ2-7; 8 bases line up with TRBD2. Unmatched junction bases numbered 6, after V lost 0 bases and J lost 4 bases. From germline, CDR1 is SGHNT and CDR2 YYREEE (reference sequence). CDR3 length equals 15 residues. The CDR3 nucleotides read TGTGCCAGCAGCTTGGGCCGGGGGGGCCCGTACGAGCAGTACTTC. It yields the protein CASSLGRGGPYEQYF.

This chain uses TRBV7-9 with TRBJ2-3; D is perhaps TRBD2 (5 bases). The CDR3 loop spans 12 amino acids. Deletions cut 3 bases from V and 4 bases from J, with 5 bases between. CDR1 and CDR2 from the germline V gene are SEHNR and FQNEAQ (reference sequence). CDR3 region: CASSFSADTQYF. The DNA of the CDR3 is TGTGCCAGCAGCTTTAGCGCAGATACGCAGTATTTT.

CDR3 amino acids: CASSFAHGATEAFF. For the CDR3, the DNA is TGTGCCAGCAGCTTTGCACACGGGGCCACTGAAGCTTTCTTT. J is TRBJ1-1 and V is TRBV5-6, with D maybe TRBD1 (5 bases). Germline CDR1 is SGHDT and CDR2 is YYEEEE. The CDR3 is made up of 14 amino acids. The germline V and J ends were trimmed by 2 bases and 4 bases, with 12 bases remaining between them.

V gene TRBV4-3 combines with J gene TRBJ1-2, with 8 bases aligning to TRBD1. CDR1 and CDR2 (germline): LGHNA, YSLEER. This CDR3 is built from 14 residues. The V and J ends lost 2 bases and 7 bases, in that order; junction bases with no gene match: 6. CDR3 nucleotides: TGCGCCAGCAGCCAAACGACAGGGGCGCGTGGCTACACCTTC. This encodes CASSQTTGARGYTF.

The rearrangement links TRBV29-1 to TRBJ1-1, with unresolved D. V lost 7 bases, J lost 7 bases, and 22 bases lay in between. Germline V gene lookup returns CDR1 SQVTM and CDR2 ANQGSEA. The length of the CDR3 is 14 residues. DNA of the CDR3: TGCAGCGCTAAAGGAGGTATGCGTCTGGGTGAAGCTTTCTTT. Residues: CSAKGGMRLGEAFF.

The chain uses TRBV6-5 and TRBJ2-7; D might be TRBD2 (5 bases). The CDR3 covers 15 residues. Per the germline V gene, CDR1 is MNHEY and CDR2 is SVGAGI. V shed 6 bases and J shed 2 bases, with 17 bases lying between them. CDR3 bases: TGTGCCAGCAGCCCCGACCCGGGGAGAGCCTACGAGCAGTACTTC. Translation gives CASSPDPGRAYEQYF.

The chain is built from TRBV14 and TRBJ1-1, with a possible D match to TRBD1 (6 bases). The germline V gene has CDR1 SGHDN and CDR2 FVKESK. Trimming removed 2 bases from V and 1 base from J, with 17 bases in between. CDR3 length: 17 amino acids. The CDR3 nucleotides read TGTGCCAGCAGCCAAAACAGGGTCCCTTGGTGGAACACTGAAGCTTTCTTT. Protein product: CASSQNRVPWWNTEAFF.

The chain couples TRBV7-2 to TRBJ2-5; possible D gene TRBD2, 6 bases. CDR3 length: 14 amino acids. CDR1 and CDR2 (germline): SGHTA, FQGNSA. The V end lost 5 bases, the J end lost 3 bases, and 13 bases lay between the germline ends. The CDR3 nucleotides are TGTGCCAGCAGCCCGCCCCCGGGGGAAGAGACCCAGTACTTC. It encodes CASSPPPGEETQYF.

In its sample, this clone was seen a few times. V is TRBV18 and J is TRBJ1-2; possibly TRBD1 for D (5 bases). This CDR3 spans 15 amino acids. CDR1 and CDR2 from the germline V gene are KGHSH and LQKENI. V lost 3 bases, J lost 2 bases, and 13 bases lay in between. The CDR3 spells CASSPSGKGNYGYTF. Here the CDR3 DNA reads TGTGCCAGCTCACCGTCAGGGAAGGGGAACTATGGCTACACCTTC.

The chain links TRBV5-1 to TRBJ1-3; 11 nucleotides line up with TRBD1. The trim removed 5 bases at V and 1 base at J, leaving 5 bases unmatched. The CDR3 is 16 amino acids. Germline CDR1 and CDR2: SGHRS and YFSETQ. The CDR3 region is CASSWTGGLSGNTIYF. As DNA, the CDR3 is TGCGCCAGCAGTTGGACAGGGGGCTTGTCTGGAAACACCATATATTTT.

This clone has more than one count but fewer than ten. This rearrangement joins TRBV7-9 to TRBJ2-6; 9 nucleotides agree with TRBD1. The germline CDR1 and CDR2 sequences are SEHNR and FQNEAQ (reference sequence). The CDR3 is 16 amino acids. V shed 6 bases, J shed 2 bases, and the junction held 5 bases outside the gene matches. As DNA, the CDR3 is TGTGCCAGCAGGAACGGGACAGGGACTGGGGCCAACGTCCTGACTTTC. It encodes CASRNGTGTGANVLTF. The entire variable domain, with the rest obtained from reference TRBV7-9 and TRBJ2-6, is as follows: DTGVSQNPRHKITKRGQNVTFRCDPISEHNRLYWYRQTLGQGPEFLTYFQNEAQLEKSRLLSDRFSAERPKGSFSTLEIQRTEQGDSAMYLCASRNGTGTGANVLTFGAGSRLTVL.

About this clone: Distinct nucleotide sequences in the sample also encode this CDR3. This CDR3 is CASSLGEGTEAFF. The DNA for the CDR3 is TGTGCCAGCAGCCTAGGGGAGGGGACTGAAGCTTTCTTT. The V gene is TRBV11-2, the J gene TRBJ1-1; D might be TRBD1 (5 bases). This CDR3 has 13 residues. The V gene lost 5 bases and the J gene lost 5 bases, with 12 bases spanning the gap. The V gene's germline CDR1 is SGHAT and CDR2 FQNNGV.

CDR3 DNA: TGTGCCAGCAGTTTCTTCCAGGAAGGCTACACCTTC. Protein sequence: CASSFFQEGYTF. This sequence joins TRBV28 and TRBJ1-2; the D is unclear. The CDR3 length is 12 residues. V lost 3 bases and J 8 bases, leaving 10 bases between the germline ends. Germline assignment: CDR1 MDHEN and CDR2 SYDVKM.

The chain joins TRBV2 to TRBJ2-7, with 12 bases lining up with TRBD2. This CDR3 contains 16 residues. The germline gives CDR1 SNHLY, CDR2 FYNNEI. With V trimmed by 3 bases and J by 6 bases, 9 bases remained unmatched. The CDR3 coding sequence is TGTGCCAGCAGTGATCTTCCGGGACTAGCGGGTGTCGAGCAGTACTTC. Translating gives CASSDLPGLAGVEQYF.

The gene calls are TRBV11-2 and TRBJ1-3, with D hard to call. Germline V CDR1 and CDR2: SGHAT, FQNNGV. V lost 2 bases to trimming and J lost 0 bases, with 5 bases between them. This CDR3 contains 14 residues. CDR3 sequence reads: CASSLTLSGNTIYF. DNA of the CDR3: TGTGCCAGCAGCTTAACCCTCTCTGGAAACACCATATATTTT.

As concerns this clone: This likely comes from a read error, as the CDR3 has no conserved phenylalanine or tryptophan at its end. Because the CDR3's place on the DNA is in doubt, the DNA is left out and the CDR3 is given as listed by TCRdb. V gene TRBV28 combines with J gene TRBJ1-1; the table's D call TRBD1 went unverified against the DNA. Inclusive of both ends, the CDR3 amounts to 11 amino acids. Germline CDR1 and CDR2: MDHEN and SYDVKM. The CDR3 is CASSSGQGVDL.

The rearrangement uses TRBV30 and TRBJ1-1; the D is unclear. The germline V and J ends were trimmed by 3 bases and 1 base, with 12 bases remaining between them. Germline V gene sequence: CDR1 GTSNPN, CDR2 SVGIG (reference sequence). The CDR3 length is 14 residues. The CDR3 here is CAWRKLSRNTEAFF. In nucleotides, the CDR3 is TGTGCCTGGAGGAAACTCAGCAGGAACACTGAAGCTTTCTTT.

This clone was detected only once. The genes are TRBV28 and TRBJ2-7, with 12 bases that match TRBD1. This CDR3 region has 15 residues. From germline, CDR1 is MDHEN and CDR2 SYDVKM. Losses at the gene ends were 5 bases for V and 7 bases for J; bases not matched to a gene: 9. The CDR3 here is CASSTTGTGGWEQYF. In DNA, the CDR3 is TGTGCCAGCAGTACCACCGGGACAGGGGGCTGGGAGCAGTACTTC. Combining the CDR3 with reference TRBV28 and TRBJ2-7 gives the whole variable domain DVKVTQSSRYLVKRTGEKVFLECVQDMDHENMFWYRQDPGLGLRLIYFSYDVKMKEKGDIPEGYSVSREKKERFSLILESASTNQTSMYLCASSTTGTGGWEQYFGPGTRLTVT.

The rearrangement uses TRBV6-5 and TRBJ1-3; D is unresolved. This CDR3 has 15 amino acids. The V end lost 2 bases, the J end lost 4 bases, and 12 bases lay between the germline ends. The germline V gene has CDR1 MNHEY and CDR2 SVGAGI. CDR3 nucleotides: TGTGCCAGCAGTTACGGTCGTAAATCCGGAAACACCATATATTTT. It translates to CASSYGRKSGNTIYF.

V gene TRBV5-4 combines with J gene TRBJ2-2; tentatively, D is TRBD1 (5 bases). This CDR3 comprises 13 residues. The ends were cut back, 8 bases at V and 3 bases at J, with 11 bases in the middle. Germline CDR1 SGHNT, CDR2 YYREEE (reference sequence). CDR3 DNA sequence: TGTGCCAGTAAAACAGGCCACACCGGGGAGCTGTTTTTT. This encodes CASKTGHTGELFF.

This rearrangement joins TRBV6-2 or TRBV6-3 to TRBJ1-5; D gene unclear. This CDR3 is 14 amino acids long. Deletions cut 3 bases from V and 1 base from J, with 7 bases between. The germline V gene has CDR1 MNHEY and CDR2 SVGEGT. The CDR3 nucleotides are TGTGCCAGCAGTTATGTTTTAAGCAATCAGCCCCAGCATTTT. Its translation: CASSYVLSNQPQHF.

The chain has TRBV28 and TRBJ1-4, with 9 bases fitting TRBD1. This CDR3 region has 15 residues. The trim removed 2 bases at V and 8 bases at J, leaving 6 bases unmatched. The germline V gene encodes CDR1 MDHEN and CDR2 SYDVKM. Here the CDR3 reads CASSLLTGGGEKLFF. The CDR3 coding sequence is TGTGCCAGCAGTTTACTGACAGGGGGAGGGGAAAAACTGTTTTTT.

The gene calls are TRBV20-1 and TRBJ1-2; D perhaps matches TRBD1 (6 bases). Germline lookup yields CDR1 DFQATT and CDR2 SNEGSKA (reference sequence). The CDR3 extends over 11 amino acids. V was clipped by 4 bases and J by 8 bases, with 11 bases between them. The CDR3 DNA is TGCAGTGCTAACAGGGAGGACGGCTACACCTTC. Translation gives CSANREDGYTF.

The V and J genes are TRBV29-1 and TRBJ1-1; D ambiguous. Germline loops: CDR1 SQVTM, CDR2 ANQGSEA. Trimming removed 5 bases from V and 0 bases from J, with 10 bases in between. This CDR3 is 13 amino acids long. The DNA of the CDR3 is TGCAGCGTTATATCCGTTCTGAACACTGAAGCTTTCTTT. Translation: CSVISVLNTEAFF. Full variable domain (rest looked up from reference TRBV29-1 and TRBJ1-1): SAVISQKPSRDICQRGTSLTIQCQVDSQVTMMFWYRQQPGQSLTLIATANQGSEATYESGFVIDKFPISRPNLTFSTLTVSNMSPEDSSIYLCSVISVLNTEAFFGQGTRLTVV.

The genes are TRBV14 and TRBJ1-6; 8 bases fit TRBD1. CDR3 length: 14 amino acids. CDR1 and CDR2 (germline): SGHDN, FVKESK. J gave up 10 bases and V 5 bases, and 7 bases lay outside the gene matches. The CDR3: CASSKTGGVSPLHF. For the CDR3, the DNA is TGTGCCAGCAGCAAAACAGGGGGTGTATCACCCCTCCACTTT. The full variable domain, in which reference TRBV14 and TRBJ1-6 provide the parts outside the CDR3, is EAGVTQFPSHSVIEKGQTVTLRCDPISGHDNLYWYRRVMGKEIKFLLHFVKESKQDESGMPNNRFLAERTGGTYSTLKVQPAELEDSGVYFCASSKTGGVSPLHFGNGTRLTVT.

J is TRBJ2-2 and V is TRBV5-1; D gene uncertain. The CDR3 contains 15 residues. V gave up 0 bases and J gave up 0 bases, with 6 bases separating them. Germline CDR1 SGHRS, CDR2 YFSETQ. The CDR3 reads CASSLAATNTGELFF. DNA of the CDR3: TGCGCCAGCAGCTTGGCGGCAACGAACACCGGGGAGCTGTTTTTT. The complete variable domain, with remaining parts taken from reference TRBV5-1 and TRBJ2-2, reads KAGVTQTPRYLIKTRGQQVTLSCSPISGHRSVSWYQQTPGQGLQFLFEYFSETQRNKGNFPGRFSGRQFSNSRSEMNVSTLELGDSALYLCASSLAATNTGELFFGEGSRLTVL.